This paragraph covers one T cell receptor beta chain sequence. Its antigen is undetermined. CDR1 and CDR2 (germline): LGHDT, YNNKEL (reference sequence). The CDR3 runs 14 residues. These data originate in a study of monozygotic twins with inflammatory bowel disease. cDNA was made in eight separate reactions per sample. Via template switching, UMIs carrying a 6-nucleotide sample barcode were introduced. TCRdb reprocessed the 5' RACE reads; each CDR3 protein has one entry and no DNA is given. The sample is made up of 330,000 or so distinct CDR3 sequences, and the top ten hold 2% to 2.5% of it. Findings of the study overall: Fewer clonotypes were shared with others by IBD patients than by healthy twins, especially with disease activity.

The TCR sequence derives from a human donor with ulcerative colitis or Crohn's disease, or a healthy co-twin of an affected twin (not recorded which). Material for sequencing was blood. The chain is built from TRBV3-1 and TRBJ2-6. The CDR3 loop reads CASSQSRGANVLTF. The full variable domain, completed using reference TRBV3-1 and TRBJ2-6, is DTAVSQTPKYLVTQMGNDKSIKCEQNLGHDTMYWYKQDSKKFLKIMFSYNNKELIINETVPNRFSPKSPDKAHLNLHINSLELGDSAVYFCASSQSRGANVLTFGAGSRLTVL.